The T cell receptor beta chain under discussion was sequenced for a study of PD-1 blockade in classical Hodgkin lymphoma. Every patient was affected by relapse after autologous stem cell transplantation, while exposure to brentuximab vedotin was not uniform. The CDR3 is 14 residues long. The J segment lost 4 bases and the V segment lost 6 bases, leaving 6 bases of the junction unmatched. Germline CDR1 SNHLY, CDR2 FYNNEI. Sequencing was performed with immunoSEQ multiplex PCR; in TCRdb, only in-frame clones are kept and a portion is missing. The sample consists of about 11,000 clones, approximately 80% of them appearing once.

This clonotype was sampled from a human donor with classical Hodgkin lymphoma. V is TRBV2 and J is TRBJ1-2; the match to TRBD1 covers 9 bases. Sequenced material: peripheral blood mononuclear cells (PBMCs), taken before the second cycle of nivolumab. This chain's CDR3 is CASSPGTGSYGYTF. CDR3 DNA: TGTGCCAGCAGCCCCGGGACAGGGTCCTATGGCTACACCTTC. The whole variable domain, filled in from reference TRBV2 and TRBJ1-2, reads EPEVTQTPSHQVTQMGQEVILRCVPISNHLYFYWYRQILGQKVEFLVSFYNNEISEKSEIFDDQFSVERPDGSNFTLKIRSTKLEDSAMYFCASSPGTGSYGYTFGSGTRLTVV.